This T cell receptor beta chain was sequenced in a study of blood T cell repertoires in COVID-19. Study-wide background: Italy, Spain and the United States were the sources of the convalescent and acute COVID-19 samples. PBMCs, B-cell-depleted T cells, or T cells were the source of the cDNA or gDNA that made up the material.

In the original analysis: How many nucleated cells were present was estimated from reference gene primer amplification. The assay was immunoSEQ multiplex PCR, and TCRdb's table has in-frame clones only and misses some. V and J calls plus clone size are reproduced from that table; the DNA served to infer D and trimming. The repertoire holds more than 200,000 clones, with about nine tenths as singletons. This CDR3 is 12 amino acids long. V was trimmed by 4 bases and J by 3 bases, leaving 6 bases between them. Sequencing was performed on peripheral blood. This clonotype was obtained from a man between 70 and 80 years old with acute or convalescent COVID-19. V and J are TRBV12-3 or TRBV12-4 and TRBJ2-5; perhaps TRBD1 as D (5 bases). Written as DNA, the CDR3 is TGTGCCAGCAGTTCCAGGGAAGAGACCCAGTACTTC. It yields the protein CASSSREETQYF.